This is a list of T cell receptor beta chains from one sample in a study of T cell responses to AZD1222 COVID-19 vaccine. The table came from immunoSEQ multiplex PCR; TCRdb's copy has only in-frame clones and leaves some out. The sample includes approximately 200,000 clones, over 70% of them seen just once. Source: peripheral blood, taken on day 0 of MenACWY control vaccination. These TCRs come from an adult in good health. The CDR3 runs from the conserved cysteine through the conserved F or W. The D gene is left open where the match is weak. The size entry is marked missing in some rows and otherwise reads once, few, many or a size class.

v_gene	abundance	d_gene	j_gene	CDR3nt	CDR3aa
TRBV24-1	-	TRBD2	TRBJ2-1	TGTGCCACCAGTGACCTTAGCGGGAGCTCCTACAATGAGCAGTTCTTC	CATSDLSGSSYNEQFF
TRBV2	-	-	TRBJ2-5	TGTGCCCCCAGGGGGGGGCTGGGGCAAGAGACCCAGTACTTC	CAPRGGLGQETQYF
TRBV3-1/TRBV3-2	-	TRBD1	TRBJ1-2	TGTGCCAGCAGCCAAGAAGGGAGACAGGGCAGCTACACCTTC	CASSQEGRQGSYTF
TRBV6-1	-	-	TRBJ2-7	TGTGCCAGCAGTGAAGAGGACGCCGGGTTGTTGACCTACGAGCAGTACTTC	CASSEEDAGLLTYEQYF
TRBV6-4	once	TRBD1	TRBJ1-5	TGTGCCAGCAGTGGCCCCGACCGGGACAGGAGAGGGGTAAATCAGCCCCAGCATTTT	CASSGPDRDRRGVNQPQHF
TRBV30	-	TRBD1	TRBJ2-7	TGTGCCTGGAGTGGAAGGACAGGGGGCTACGAGCAGTACTTC	CAWSGRTGGYEQYF
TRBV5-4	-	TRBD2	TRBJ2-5	TGTGCCAGCAGCTTGGGGCGGGGGGGCCCTAACCAAGAGACCCAGTACTTC	CASSLGRGGPNQETQYF
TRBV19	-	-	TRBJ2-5	TGTGCCAGCGGGGAGGCAGACAAAGAGACCCAGTACTTC	CASGEADKETQYF
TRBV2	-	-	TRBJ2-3	TGTGCCAGCAGTGATGGGCGGAGGAGCACAGATACGCAGTATTTT	CASSDGRRSTDTQYF
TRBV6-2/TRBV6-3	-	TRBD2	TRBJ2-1	TGTGCCAGCATCCCAGCAGGCCTATTTACTAGCGGGGGACACAATGAGCAGTTCTTC	CASIPAGLFTSGGHNEQFF
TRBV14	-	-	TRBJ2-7	TGTGCCAGCAGCCAGGTGTGGGGCTCCTACGAGCAGTACTTC	CASSQVWGSYEQYF
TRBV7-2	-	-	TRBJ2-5	TGTGCCAGCAGCTTAGGGAGGTCTCTAAGGCTGGAGACCCAGTACTTC	CASSLGRSLRLETQYF
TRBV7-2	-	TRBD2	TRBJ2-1	TGTGCCAGCAGCTTAGATGGTAGCGGGGGGGCCGGGCGGAATGAGCAGTTCTTC	CASSLDGSGGAGRNEQFF
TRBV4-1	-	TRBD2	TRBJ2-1	TGCGCCAGCAGTAGCGGGAGCTCCTACAATGAGCAGTTCTTC	CASSSGSSYNEQFF
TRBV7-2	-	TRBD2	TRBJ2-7	TGTGCCAGCAGCCAAACGGGCGGGGGTTCCTCCTACGAGCAGTACTTC	CASSQTGGGSSYEQYF
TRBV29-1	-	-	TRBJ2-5	TGCAGCACAGGTCAAGAGACCCAGTACTTC	CSTGQETQYF
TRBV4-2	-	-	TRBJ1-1	TGTGCCAGCAGCCAAGAAACAGGGAACACTGAAGCTTTCTTT	CASSQETGNTEAFF
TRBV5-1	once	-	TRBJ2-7	TGCGCCAGCAGCTTGGGAGACGGGGGATCCGAGCAGTACTTC	CASSLGDGGSEQYF
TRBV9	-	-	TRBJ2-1	TGTGCCAGCAGCGTAGGCAGCTCCTACAATGAGCAGTTCTTC	CASSVGSSYNEQFF
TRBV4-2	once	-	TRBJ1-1	TGTGCCAGCAGCCAAGATTGGGATTTGGACACTGAAGCTTTCTTT	CASSQDWDLDTEAFF
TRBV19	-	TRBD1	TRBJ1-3	TGTGCCAGTAGACCCGGGACAGCCACGGGAGGAAACACCATATATTTT	CASRPGTATGGNTIYF
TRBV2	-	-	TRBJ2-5	TGTGCCAGCATGCTGCAGACCCAGTACTTC	CASMLQTQYF
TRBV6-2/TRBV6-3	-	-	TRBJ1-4	TGTGCCAGCAGCCCTACGGACGCTCGTGTTGAAAAACTGTTTTTT	CASSPTDARVEKLFF
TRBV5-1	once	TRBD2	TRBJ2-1	TGCGCCAGCAGCCCTCGACTAGCGGGAGCGGGCAATGAGCAGTTCTTC	CASSPRLAGAGNEQFF
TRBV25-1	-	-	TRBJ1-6	TGTGCCAGCAAACGTGGGGGGATTAAGGATTCACCCCTCCACTTT	CASKRGGIKDSPLHF
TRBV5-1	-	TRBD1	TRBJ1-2	TGCGCCAGCAGCATCGCGGGACAGAACTACACCTTC	CASSIAGQNYTF
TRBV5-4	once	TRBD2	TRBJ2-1	TGTGCCAGCAGCTTGGGCGGACTAGTCATAGGCGAGCAGTTCTTC	CASSLGGLVIGEQFF
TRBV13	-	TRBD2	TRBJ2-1	TGTGCCAGCAGCTTAGGGACTAGCGGGAGCTACAATGAGCAGTTCTTC	CASSLGTSGSYNEQFF
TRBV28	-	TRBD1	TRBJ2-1	TGTGCCAGCAGCGAACGGACAGGGCGCTACAATGAGCAGTTCTTC	CASSERTGRYNEQFF
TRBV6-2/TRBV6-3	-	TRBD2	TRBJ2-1	TGTGCCAGCAGTTACGGGGGACTAGCGGCCTACAATGAGCAGTTCTTC	CASSYGGLAAYNEQFF
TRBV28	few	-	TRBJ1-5	TGTGCCAGCAGACCGTCGGGGAGCAATCAGCCCCAGCATTTT	CASRPSGSNQPQHF
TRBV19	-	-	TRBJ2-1	TGTGCCAGTAACGTGGACAGAAGCTCCTACAATGAGCAGTTCTTC	CASNVDRSSYNEQFF
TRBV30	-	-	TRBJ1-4	TGTGCCTGGAGTCAGTCCTCTAATGAAAAACTGTTTTTT	CAWSQSSNEKLFF
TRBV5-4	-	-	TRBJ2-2	TGTGCCAGCAGCTTAGACGGACAGCACACCGGGGAGCTGTTTTTT	CASSLDGQHTGELFF
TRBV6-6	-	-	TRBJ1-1	TGTGCCAGCACAAGTCCCTGGGGAGCCACTGAAGCTTTCTTT	CASTSPWGATEAFF
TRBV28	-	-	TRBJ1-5	TGTGCCAGCAGTTCCTTGAGCAATCAGCCCCAGCATTTT	CASSSLSNQPQHF
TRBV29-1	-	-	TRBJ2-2	TGCAGCGTTGGGTATGAGACCGGGGAGCTGTTTTTT	CSVGYETGELFF
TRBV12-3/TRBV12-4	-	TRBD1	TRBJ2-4	TGTGCCAGTGGACAGGGGGCGGATAACATTCAGTACTTC	CASGQGADNIQYF
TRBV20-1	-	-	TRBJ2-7	TGCAGTGTCAGAATCTCCTACGAGCAGTACTTC	CSVRISYEQYF
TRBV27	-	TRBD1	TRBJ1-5	TGTGCCAGCAGTCCGCGACAGGGGGCAGCCACAGCATTTCAGCCCCAGCATTTT	CASSPRQGAATAFQPQHF
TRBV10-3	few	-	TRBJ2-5	TGTGCCATCAGTGAGCCAGCCGGACCGTCAGACCAAGAGACCCAGTACTTC	CAISEPAGPSDQETQYF
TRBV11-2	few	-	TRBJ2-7	TGTGCCAGCAGCCCCTCGGTCCCCTCCTACGAGCAGTACTTC	CASSPSVPSYEQYF
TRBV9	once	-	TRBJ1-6	TGTGCCAGCGGAACAGCAGGAGGTAATTCACCCCTCCACTTT	CASGTAGGNSPLHF
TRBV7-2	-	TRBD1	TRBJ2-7	TGTGCCAGCAGCTTAGTCGGACAGGGTTCCGAGCAGTACTTC	CASSLVGQGSEQYF
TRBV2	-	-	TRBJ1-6	TGTGCCAGCAACCGACCGCCGTCACCCCTCCACTTT	CASNRPPSPLHF
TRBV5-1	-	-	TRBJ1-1	TGCGCCAGCAGCTTGTTGCCGGGTTGGGACACTGAAGCTTTCTTT	CASSLLPGWDTEAFF
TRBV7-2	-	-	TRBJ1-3	TGTGCCAGCAGCTTAGAGGGCTTAAGCACTGGAAACACCATATATTTT	CASSLEGLSTGNTIYF
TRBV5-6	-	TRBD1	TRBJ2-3	TGTGCCAGCAGCACCGGACAGGGTCCAGATACGCAGTATTTT	CASSTGQGPDTQYF
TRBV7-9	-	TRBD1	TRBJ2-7	TGTGCCAGCAGCCCAGGGGGTGGCGGCAGGCCCTACGAGCAGTACTTC	CASSPGGGGRPYEQYF
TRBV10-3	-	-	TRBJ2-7	TGTGCCACCGGAACGATGGAAACATCCTCGGACGAGCAGTACTTC	CATGTMETSSDEQYF
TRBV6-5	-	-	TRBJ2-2	TGTGCCAGCATAGGTGGCCCCGGGGAGCTGTTTTTT	CASIGGPGELFF
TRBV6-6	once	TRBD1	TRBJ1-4	TGTGCCAGCAGTTACGGGCAGGGGGGGGAAAAACTGTTTTTT	CASSYGQGGEKLFF
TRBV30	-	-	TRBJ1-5	TGTGCCTTCTCCGGGACCGATAGCAATCAGCCCCAGCATTTT	CAFSGTDSNQPQHF
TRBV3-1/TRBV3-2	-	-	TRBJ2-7	TGTGCCAGCAGCCAAGTCAGGATGGGACGGACCTACGAGCAGTACTTC	CASSQVRMGRTYEQYF
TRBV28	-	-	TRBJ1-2	TGTGCCAGCAGTTTAACCCAAGGCATCCTGGGTTACTATGGCTACACCTTC	CASSLTQGILGYYGYTF